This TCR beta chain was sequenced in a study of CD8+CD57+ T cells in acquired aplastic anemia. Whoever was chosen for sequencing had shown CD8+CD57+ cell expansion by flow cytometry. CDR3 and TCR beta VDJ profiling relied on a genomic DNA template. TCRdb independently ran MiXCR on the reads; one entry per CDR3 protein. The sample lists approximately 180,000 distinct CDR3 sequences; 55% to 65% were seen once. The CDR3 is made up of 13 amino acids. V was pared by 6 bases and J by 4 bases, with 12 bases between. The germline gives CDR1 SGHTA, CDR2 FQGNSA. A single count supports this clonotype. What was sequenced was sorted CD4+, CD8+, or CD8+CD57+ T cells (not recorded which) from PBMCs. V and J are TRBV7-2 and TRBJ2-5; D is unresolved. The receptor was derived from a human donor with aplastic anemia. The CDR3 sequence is CASSLSPLETQYF. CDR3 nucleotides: TGTGCCAGCAGTTTAAGTCCATTAGAGACCCAGTACTTC.